This T cell receptor beta chain is drawn from a study of cytomegalovirus exposure and HLA in healthy donors. On the study more broadly: Drawn from HLA-typed donors, approximately 85 million unique TCRs were held in an early data release.

The PCR employed 60 Vbeta primers together with 13 Jbeta primers. Here immunoSEQ multiplex PCR was the method, and the copy in TCRdb shows in-frame clones only, minus some. The data show some 160,000 clones, with about 85% seen just once and 1.9% held by the top ten. V was trimmed by 0 bases and J by 3 bases, leaving 8 bases between them. Germline CDR1 reads SGHAT; CDR2 reads FQNNGV. CDR3 length: 14 amino acids. This clone was observed a handful of times. Its antigen is still unknown. Study-level results: Rare sequences made up most TCRs, while some public TCRs were found in many donors.

The source of this sequence is a man younger than 30 in good health and CMV-seronegative. Material: PBMCs. The chain employs TRBV11-2 and TRBJ1-2; D is ambiguous. The CDR3 bases are TGTGCCAGCAGCTTAGATATCCGGGACTATGGCTACACCTTC. This translates into CASSLDIRDYGYTF.